This T cell receptor (beta chain) was sequenced for a study of blood T cell repertoires in COVID-19. Looking at the study overall: The samples span acute and convalescent COVID-19 from the United States, Italy and Spain.

Germline CDR1 SGHTA, CDR2 FQGNSA. Trimming took 5 bases from V and 8 from J, leaving 18 bases between them. The CDR3 is 15 residues long. This table comes from immunoSEQ multiplex PCR, and its TCRdb copy is limited to in-frame clones, with some not included. The sample includes approximately 330,000 clones, roughly 90% of them seen just once. The chain has TRBV7-2 and TRBJ1-4; D remains ambiguous. Sequenced sample: peripheral blood. The TCR was taken from a woman between 45 and 60 years old with active or convalescent COVID-19. CDR3 nucleotides: TGTGCCAGCAGCCCTGCGGAAGGTGGCAAGGAAAAACTGTTTTTT. Translating gives CASSPAEGGKEKLFF. Full variable domain (rest looked up from reference TRBV7-2 and TRBJ1-4): GAGVSQSPSNKVTEKGKDVELRCDPISGHTALYWYRQSLGQGLEFLIYFQGNSAPDKSGLPSDRFSAERTGGSVSTLTIQRTQQEDSAVYLCASSPAEGGKEKLFFGSGTQLSVL.